One sample yielded the 28 T cell receptor beta chains listed below, sequenced in a study of Ad26.COV2.S vaccination and SARS-CoV-2 variants. Sequencing was performed with immunoSEQ multiplex PCR; in TCRdb, only in-frame clones are kept and a portion is missing. The sample gives just over 350,000 clones, roughly nine tenths of which show up once; roughly 3.9% is in the top ten. The source was peripheral blood, collected after recovery from COVID-19. The receptors here all came from a human donor who had recovered from COVID-19.

CDR3 protein: CAISSGQNTEAFF. The CDR3 DNA reads TGTGCCATCAGTTCCGGACAGAACACTGAAGCTTTCTTT. The chain links TRBV10-3 to TRBJ1-1, with D maybe TRBD1 (5 bases). V dropped 5 bases and J dropped 1 base, with 8 bases sitting between them. Germline V gene sequence: CDR1 ENHRY, CDR2 SYGVKD. This CDR3 has 13 residues.

The chain has TRBV19 and TRBJ1-1; 7 nucleotides match TRBD1. The V and J ends lost 4 bases and 1 base, in that order; junction bases with no gene match: 3. The CDR3 length is 14 residues. CDR1 and CDR2 from the germline V gene are LNHDA and SQIVND (reference sequence). The CDR3 spells CASSTGQPNTEAFF. Here the CDR3 DNA reads TGTGCCAGTAGTACGGGACAGCCGAACACTGAAGCTTTCTTT.

This clone was observed a handful of times. This chain joins TRBV5-1 and TRBJ2-4; weak D call: TRBD2 (5 bases). Trimming stripped 4 bases from V and 1 base from J, with 15 bases between. The CDR3 sequence is 16 residues long. Germline assignment: CDR1 SGHRS and CDR2 YFSETQ. CDR3 in amino acids: CASSLTAGWAKNIQYF. The CDR3 nucleotides are TGCGCCAGCAGCCTCACGGCGGGTTGGGCCAAAAACATTCAGTACTTC.

V and J are TRBV3-1 (or the pseudogene TRBV3-2) and TRBJ2-1; D possibly corresponds to TRBD2 (6 bases). V was shortened by 0 bases and J by 3 bases, with 15 bases between the two germline ends. CDR1 and CDR2 from the germline V gene are LGHDT and YNNKEL (reference sequence). CDR3 size: 17 residues. The CDR3 DNA reads as TGTGCCAGCAGCCAAGATCTTATGCGGGGTCTCTACAATGAGCAGTTCTTC. It specifies CASSQDLMRGLYNEQFF.

CDR3 in amino acids: CASSPTSGGAETQYF. The CDR3 nucleotides are TGTGCCAGCAGTCCAACTAGCGGGGGGGCTGAGACCCAGTACTTC. V is TRBV6-4 and J is TRBJ2-5; 13 positions match TRBD2. This CDR3 is 15 amino acids long. With V trimmed by 5 bases and J by 5 bases, 5 bases remained unmatched. Looked up from germline, CDR1 is MRHNA and CDR2 is SNTAGT.

The chain has TRBV11-2 and TRBJ1-1; D uncertain. The CDR3 extends over 13 amino acids. Germline lookup yields CDR1 SGHAT and CDR2 FQNNGV. Trimming cost V 2 bases and J 1 base, with 5 bases left between them. DNA for the CDR3: TGTGCCAGCAGCTTAAGGGCGAACACTGAAGCTTTCTTT. This encodes CASSLRANTEAFF.

The V gene is TRBV28, the J gene TRBJ1-5, with a weak D call TRBD1 (5 bases). V was shortened by 2 bases and J by 6 bases, with 17 bases between the two germline ends. The V gene's germline CDR1 is MDHEN and CDR2 SYDVKM. The CDR3 has 16 residues. In DNA form, the CDR3 reads TGTGCCAGCAGTTTAAGTACGGCAGGGAATGGTCAGCCCCAGCATTTT. Its translation: CASSLSTAGNGQPQHF.

The V gene is TRBV9, the J gene TRBJ1-6; weak D call: TRBD1 (6 bases). Germline assignment: CDR1 SGDLS and CDR2 YYNGEE. The CDR3 runs to 14 residues. Trimming took 2 bases from V and 6 from J, leaving 9 bases between them. The CDR3 loop reads CASSVRGVNSPLHF. In nucleotides, the CDR3 is TGTGCCAGCAGCGTCAGGGGTGTTAATTCACCCCTCCACTTT.

This clone was picked up one time. This rearrangement joins TRBV19 to TRBJ1-1; D is uncertain. This CDR3 region has 16 residues. The germline V and J ends were trimmed by 0 bases and 8 bases, with 19 bases remaining between them. Germline CDR1 and CDR2: LNHDA and SQIVND (reference sequence). The CDR3 spells CASSIDPTALSSEAFF. The CDR3 nucleotides read TGTGCCAGTAGTATAGACCCGACTGCTCTCTCCAGCGAAGCTTTCTTT.

This rearrangement joins TRBV19 to TRBJ1-3; D might be TRBD1 (6 bases). The CDR3 contains 15 residues. Germline V gene lookup returns CDR1 LNHDA and CDR2 SQIVND (reference sequence). V was shortened by 6 bases and J by 0 bases, with 12 bases between the two germline ends. CDR3 protein: CASSPSTGSGNTIYF. The CDR3 nucleotides read TGTGCCAGTAGCCCTTCGACAGGCTCTGGAAACACCATATATTTT.

V gene TRBV5-6 combines with J gene TRBJ2-5; D not certain. CDR3 length equals 13 residues. Trimming pared 6 bases from V and 5 bases from J, leaving 14 bases between. Germline CDR1 and CDR2: SGHDT and YYEEEE. CDR3 in amino acids: CASTSPWRETQYF. CDR3 bases: TGTGCCAGCACCTCTCCGTGGCGGGAGACCCAGTACTTC. The full variable domain, with the rest looked up from reference TRBV5-6 and TRBJ2-5, is DAGVTQSPTHLIKTRGQQVTLRCSPKSGHDTVSWYQQALGQGPQFIFQYYEEEERQRGNFPDRFSGHQFPNYSSELNVNALLLGDSALYLCASTSPWRETQYFGPGTRLLVL.

The CDR3 loop reads CASSQAGVQETQYF. CDR3 DNA sequence: TGTGCCAGCTCACAAGCGGGGGTCCAAGAGACCCAGTACTTC. V gene TRBV18 combines with J gene TRBJ2-5; 8 nucleotides agree with TRBD2. Losses at the gene ends were 4 bases for V and 1 base for J; bases not matched to a gene: 2. Germline lookup yields CDR1 KGHSH and CDR2 LQKENI. The CDR3 is made up of 14 amino acids.

The V call is TRBV18, the J call TRBJ1-1; D is uncertain. The germline gives CDR1 KGHSH, CDR2 LQKENI. This CDR3 comprises 14 residues. The germline V and J ends were trimmed by 4 bases and 0 bases, with 9 bases remaining between them. The CDR3 sequence: CASSQAGLNTEAFF. In nucleotides, the CDR3 is TGTGCCAGCTCACAGGCAGGTCTGAACACTGAAGCTTTCTTT.

V gene TRBV6-5 combines with J gene TRBJ1-1; D gene uncertain. Germline V gene data show CDR1 as MNHEY and CDR2 as SVGAGI. CDR3 length equals 14 residues. Trimming cost V 2 bases and J 0 bases, with 7 bases left between them. The CDR3 DNA reads TGTGCCAGCAGTTACACAGACATGAACACTGAAGCTTTCTTT. Protein product: CASSYTDMNTEAFF.

The J gene is TRBJ1-2, the V gene TRBV7-2, with 7 bases identical to TRBD1. Per germline, CDR1 SGHTA and CDR2 FQGNSA. This CDR3 spans 14 amino acids. J lost 5 bases, V lost 5 bases, and 8 bases had no gene match. The CDR3 here is CASSLFDRDYGYTF. The DNA of the CDR3 is TGTGCCAGCAGCCTGTTTGACAGGGATTATGGCTACACCTTC.

The V call is TRBV6-2 or TRBV6-3, the J call TRBJ2-1; D is uncertain. Germline V gene sequence: CDR1 MNHEY, CDR2 SVGEGT. V was trimmed by 4 bases and J by 4 bases, leaving 14 bases between them. CDR3 length equals 15 residues. The CDR3 DNA follows: TGTGCCAGCAGTTTCCCCAAGAACCCTTACAATGAGCAGTTCTTC. It translates to CASSFPKNPYNEQFF.

This sequence joins TRBV19 and TRBJ2-2; 11 bases are a match to TRBD2. The CDR3 extends over 17 amino acids. Trimming took 1 base from V and 2 from J; bases not matched to a gene: 3. Germline CDR1 reads LNHDA; CDR2 reads SQIVND (reference sequence). The CDR3, as DNA: TGTGCCAGTAGTATAGGTAGCGGGGGGGCCAACACCGGGGAGCTGTTTTTT. Its translation: CASSIGSGGANTGELFF. The variable domain in full, completed from reference TRBV19 and TRBJ2-2, reads DGGITQSPKYLFRKEGQNVTLSCEQNLNHDAMYWYRQDPGQGLRLIYYSQIVNDFQKGDIAEGYSVSREKKESFPLTVTSAQKNPTAFYLCASSIGSGGANTGELFFGEGSRLTVL.

The rearrangement links TRBV2 to TRBJ1-3, with D unclear. Trimming took 6 bases from V and 0 from J, leaving 12 bases between them. CDR3 length equals 15 residues. Germline CDR1 and CDR2: SNHLY and FYNNEI. As DNA, the CDR3 is TGTGCCAGCAGCGAGACACGTAGCTCTGGAAACACCATATATTTT. Its translation: CASSETRSSGNTIYF.

The CDR3 protein is CASNLGSPLNTEAFF. The CDR3 nucleotides are TGTGCCAGCAATTTAGGGTCACCTCTAAACACTGAAGCTTTCTTT. This sequence joins TRBV6-5 and TRBJ1-1; no clear D. There are 15 residues in the CDR3. Germline lookup yields CDR1 MNHEY and CDR2 SVGAGI. Trimming cost V 7 bases and J 2 bases, with 17 bases left between them.

The V and J genes are TRBV5-1 and TRBJ1-4; TRBD1 matches 9 bases. Unmatched junction bases numbered 5, after V lost 5 bases and J lost 0 bases. Germline V lookup: CDR1 SGHRS, CDR2 YFSETQ. The CDR3 has 16 amino acids. The DNA for the CDR3 is TGCGCCAGCAGAAGGGACAGGGCTGCAACTAATGAAAAACTGTTTTTT. This codes for CASRRDRAATNEKLFF. Supplemented by reference TRBV5-1 and TRBJ1-4, the full variable domain reads KAGVTQTPRYLIKTRGQQVTLSCSPISGHRSVSWYQQTPGQGLQFLFEYFSETQRNKGNFPGRFSGRQFSNSRSEMNVSTLELGDSALYLCASRRDRAATNEKLFFGSGTQLSVL.

The genes are TRBV2 and TRBJ1-2, with D unresolved. The CDR3 totals 13 residues. The ends were cut back, 7 bases at V and 2 bases at J, with 11 bases in the middle. The V gene's germline CDR1 is SNHLY and CDR2 FYNNEI. The CDR3 coding sequence is TGTGCCAGCACCTATGGGGAAAACTATGGCTACACCTTC. Protein product: CASTYGENYGYTF.

This chain joins TRBV18 and TRBJ1-2; a weak D match, TRBD1 (5 bases). CDR3 length: 14 amino acids. Trimming removed 3 bases at V and 4 bases at J, with 12 bases between. Per the germline V gene, CDR1 is KGHSH and CDR2 is LQKENI. CDR3 protein: CASSPPGTRYGYTF. In DNA form, the CDR3 reads TGTGCCAGCTCACCCCCAGGGACCCGCTATGGCTACACCTTC.

V is TRBV9 and J is TRBJ1-1; TRBD1 aligns across 7 bases. V lost 3 bases to trimming and J lost 2 bases; unmatched junction nucleotides: 4. From germline, CDR1 is SGDLS and CDR2 YYNGEE. The CDR3 runs to 14 residues. CDR3 nucleotide sequence: TGTGCCAGCAGCGCGGGACAGTTTAACACTGAAGCTTTCTTT. Residues: CASSAGQFNTEAFF.

In DNA, the CDR3 is TGTGCCAGCTCACCACCTGGTCAGTCGGAGACCCAGTACTTC. Encoded protein: CASSPPGQSETQYF. The V call is TRBV18, the J call TRBJ2-5; D is ambiguous. CDR1 KGHSH and CDR2 LQKENI come from the germline V gene. V gave up 0 bases and J gave up 5 bases, with 10 bases separating them. The CDR3 totals 14 residues.

The chain is built from TRBV7-9 and TRBJ2-7; TRBD1 might be the D (6 bases). CDR1 SEHNR and CDR2 FQNEAQ come from the germline V gene (reference sequence). V was clipped by 8 bases and J by 5 bases, with 13 bases between them. CDR3 length equals 12 residues. CDR3 residues: CASGRQVHEQYF. The CDR3 region has the DNA TGTGCCAGCGGTCGACAGGTCCACGAGCAGTACTTC.

This sequence joins TRBV5-1 and TRBJ2-3; 11 bases agree with TRBD2. From germline, CDR1 is SGHRS and CDR2 YFSETQ. The junction had 4 bases not matched to a gene; V was cut back by 0 bases and J by 7 bases. The CDR3 length is 15 residues. The CDR3 loop reads CASSLGLAGGNTQYF. CDR3 sequence (DNA): TGCGCCAGCAGCTTGGGGCTAGCGGGGGGAAATACGCAGTATTTT.

The V call is TRBV19, the J call TRBJ2-7; D perhaps matches TRBD1 (6 bases). There are 15 residues in the CDR3. Germline V gives CDR1 LNHDA, CDR2 SQIVND (reference sequence). With 4 bases removed from V and 0 bases from J, the gap between germline ends came to 13 bases. The CDR3 loop reads CASSNRDTYSYEQYF. CDR3 DNA: TGTGCCAGTAGTAATAGGGACACATACTCCTACGAGCAGTACTTC.

V gene TRBV27 combines with J gene TRBJ2-2; 7 nucleotides line up with TRBD1. The CDR3 runs to 14 residues. V trimming: 8 bases; J trimming: 4 bases; junction bases outside the gene matches: 7. Germline-derived CDR1 and CDR2 are MNHEY and SMNVEV (reference sequence). The CDR3 spells CASRLAGGTGELFF. CDR3 DNA: TGTGCCAGCCGCCTCGCAGGGGGCACCGGGGAGCTGTTTTTT.